This T cell receptor (beta chain) was identified in a study of T cell responses to AZD1222 COVID-19 vaccine. The overall study: Pooling was applied to second doses at about 4 or about 12 weeks. Study findings and constraints: CD4 TCRs covered the whole spike, strongest at regions 160-218 and 743-854. Repertoire collection took place solely once the T cell response had peaked.

Generated by immunoSEQ multiplex PCR, the TCRdb table keeps only in-frame clones and is missing some. Here the sample spans 90,000 to 120,000 clones, 70% to 90% being singletons. Points on this clone: Its cognate antigen is unknown.

Material: peripheral blood, obtained on day 0 of AZD1222 vaccination. The clonotype was recovered from an adult in good health.

CDR3 region: CAPRRRQYF. CDR3 in DNA: TGTGCCCCGCGTCGGAGGCAGTACTTC. The chain joins TRBV5-3 to TRBJ2-7; unclear D gene. TRBV5-3 is designated an ORF whose function remains uncertain. The CDR3 runs 9 residues. The V end lost 10 bases, the J end lost 9 bases, and 11 bases lay between the germline ends.